The 28 T cell receptor beta chains in this list originate from one sample, sequenced in a study of shared clonotypes between healthy human individuals. Data came from immunoSEQ multiplex PCR; TCRdb stores just in-frame clones and leaves some out. The sample shows fewer than 3 million clones, 85% to 95% of them seen only once. The sequenced sample consisted of naive CD4+ T cells from PBMCs. The subset was: CD45RA+ positively selected. These receptors were taken from a man younger than 30 in good health. Some clones in this sample may be carry-over from other donors' samples.

This sequence joins TRBV10-3 and TRBJ1-1; D is possibly TRBD1 (5 bases). The V gene's germline CDR1 is ENHRY and CDR2 SYGVKD. CDR3 length: 14 amino acids. V lost 7 bases and J lost 5, with 17 bases in between. Here the CDR3 DNA reads TGTGCCATCACCGAGTTAGTGGGGGAGACTGAAGCTTTCTTT. Its translation: CAITELVGETEAFF.

The V gene is TRBV19, the J gene TRBJ1-1, with D unclear. Deletions cut 1 base from V and 3 bases from J, with 9 bases between. Germline V gene data show CDR1 as LNHDA and CDR2 as SQIVND (reference sequence). This CDR3 comprises 14 residues. This CDR3 is CASSIADGYTEAFF. In DNA, the CDR3 is TGTGCCAGTAGTATAGCCGACGGTTACACTGAAGCTTTCTTT.

J is TRBJ2-7 and V is TRBV27; the D gene is possibly TRBD2 (6 bases). The CDR3 is 14 amino acids. V was shortened by 6 bases and J by 5 bases, with 17 bases between the two germline ends. In germline, CDR1 is MNHEY, CDR2 SMNVEV (reference sequence). DNA for the CDR3: TGTGCCAGCAGCGGCCCGGCTAGCGAGGACGAGCAGTACTTC. Residues: CASSGPASEDEQYF.

The CDR3 protein is CASSLSVVGNTIYF. In DNA, the CDR3 is TGTGCCAGCAGCTTATCGGTCGTCGGAAACACCATATATTTT. This chain joins TRBV7-8 and TRBJ1-3; D is undetermined. V was shortened by 2 bases and J by 4 bases, with 9 bases between the two germline ends. The CDR3 is made up of 14 amino acids. Germline values: CDR1 SGHVS, CDR2 FQNEAQ. Complete variable domain (other parts from reference TRBV7-8 and TRBJ1-3): GAGVSQSPRYKVAKRGQDVALRCDPISGHVSLFWYQQALGQGPEFLTYFQNEAQLDKSGLPSDRFFAERPEGSVSTLKIQRTQQEDSAVYLCASSLSVVGNTIYFGEGSWLTVV.

The chain couples TRBV4-1 to TRBJ2-6; 7 positions match TRBD1. The junction had 7 bases not matched to a gene; V was cut back by 2 bases and J by 0 bases. This CDR3 has 18 residues. Germline loops: CDR1 MGHRA, CDR2 YSYEKL. As DNA, the CDR3 is TGCGCCAGCAGCCAACCGGGACAGCGAAGCTCTGGGGCCAACGTCCTGACTTTC. It yields the protein CASSQPGQRSSGANVLTF.

The rearrangement joins TRBV5-1 to TRBJ2-2; D gene unclear. Deletions cut 4 bases from V and 4 bases from J, with 14 bases between. The CDR3 has 15 amino acids. Germline V gene sequence: CDR1 SGHRS, CDR2 YFSETQ. CDR3 sequence (DNA): TGCGCCAGCAGCACCACTCGTCAAAGCACCGGGGAGCTGTTTTTT. The encoded protein is CASSTTRQSTGELFF.

V and J are TRBV4-2 and TRBJ2-7; 8 positions match TRBD2. The germline gives CDR1 LGHNA, CDR2 YNFKEQ. The CDR3 covers 18 residues. V lost 0 bases, J lost 0 bases, and 10 bases stayed unmatched. Written as DNA, the CDR3 is TGTGCCAGCAGCCAAGATCAGGTTCGAGCGGGAGTCTCCTACGAGCAGTACTTC. Translated, it gives CASSQDQVRAGVSYEQYF.

A note on this clone: In the same sample, other DNA sequences code for this CDR3. The chain joins TRBV9 to TRBJ1-1; D remains unclear. V lost 1 base and J 1 base, leaving 8 bases between the germline ends. This CDR3 contains 14 residues. The germline V gene has CDR1 SGDLS and CDR2 YYNGEE. CDR3 loop: CASSVSPRNTEAFF. CDR3 coding DNA: TGTGCCAGCAGCGTAAGCCCCCGGAACACTGAAGCTTTCTTT.

This clone was detected only once. The chain uses TRBV28 and TRBJ2-7; 8 bases are a match to TRBD2. Germline V gene data show CDR1 as MDHEN and CDR2 as SYDVKM. The CDR3 runs to 14 residues. V dropped 6 bases and J dropped 6; count of bases not matched to a gene: 10. The CDR3 bases are TGTGCCAGCAGACCCGGGGGGGGCGCGGCCGAGCAGTACTTC. Its protein is CASRPGGGAAEQYF.

This clone was observed a single time. The chain couples TRBV27 to TRBJ2-4; D unresolved. Deletions cut 1 base from V and 7 bases from J, with 8 bases between. The CDR3 is 13 amino acids. The germline V gene has CDR1 MNHEY and CDR2 SMNVEV (reference sequence). CDR3 nucleotide sequence: TGTGCCAGCAGTTTATTCCCCCTTAACATTCAGTACTTC. Amino acid sequence: CASSLFPLNIQYF.

The gene calls are TRBV28 and TRBJ2-7, with TRBD1 matching 7 bases. Unmatched junction bases numbered 18, after V lost 7 bases and J lost 3 bases. The CDR3 extends over 17 amino acids. From germline, CDR1 is MDHEN and CDR2 SYDVKM. The DNA for the CDR3 is TGTGCCAGCAACACCGCCTTTTCCAGACAGGGCTTCTACGAGCAGTACTTC. Residues: CASNTAFSRQGFYEQYF. Drawing the rest from reference TRBV28 and TRBJ2-7, the complete variable domain is DVKVTQSSRYLVKRTGEKVFLECVQDMDHENMFWYRQDPGLGLRLIYFSYDVKMKEKGDIPEGYSVSREKKERFSLILESASTNQTSMYLCASNTAFSRQGFYEQYFGPGTRLTVT.

The chain joins TRBV6-5 to TRBJ1-5; D is uncertain. The germline CDR1 and CDR2 sequences are MNHEY and SVGAGI. Trimming stripped 6 bases from V and 3 bases from J, with 12 bases between. CDR3 length equals 14 residues. DNA of the CDR3: TGTGCCAGCAGAAGCGGACGGAACAATCAGCCCCAGCATTTT. Translation: CASRSGRNNQPQHF.

The rearrangement uses TRBV5-4 and TRBJ1-1, with 9 bases aligning to TRBD1. This CDR3 is built from 15 residues. Trimming removed 1 base from V and 5 bases from J; junction bases left unmatched: 6. Germline V gives CDR1 SGHNT, CDR2 YYREEE (reference sequence). The chain's CDR3 is CASSLPTGGDTEAFF. The CDR3, as DNA: TGTGCCAGCAGCTTGCCTACAGGGGGCGATACTGAAGCTTTCTTT.

V gene TRBV5-6 combines with J gene TRBJ1-2, with a tentative D call TRBD1 (6 bases). CDR3 length: 15 residues. Looked up from germline, CDR1 is SGHDT and CDR2 is YYEEEE. The ends were cut back, 6 bases at V and 7 bases at J, with 22 bases in the middle. CDR3 sequence: CASTSLTAGGGGYTF. For the CDR3, the DNA is TGTGCCAGCACCTCACTTACCGCGGGGGGCGGTGGCTACACCTTC.

In nucleotides, the CDR3 is TGTGCCTGGAACCGGGACCCCCGGGGTGGGCAGCCCCAGCATTTT. Amino acid sequence: CAWNRDPRGGQPQHF. V gene TRBV30 combines with J gene TRBJ1-5; D might be TRBD1 (5 bases). The CDR3 covers 15 residues. In germline, CDR1 is GTSNPN, CDR2 SVGIG (reference sequence). Trimming removed 4 bases from V and 7 bases from J, with 20 bases in between.

This clone was found once. The V call is TRBV4-2, the J call TRBJ2-2, with no clear D. Germline loops: CDR1 LGHNA, CDR2 YNFKEQ. V lost 4 bases to trimming and J lost 3 bases, with 9 bases between them. This CDR3 has 14 amino acids. DNA for the CDR3: TGTGCCAGCAGCCCCGCCCAATACACCGGGGAGCTGTTTTTT. It yields the protein CASSPAQYTGELFF.

The chain combines TRBV30 with TRBJ1-5; D is unclear. CDR3 length: 15 amino acids. V was shortened by 2 bases and J by 3 bases, with 14 bases between the two germline ends. From germline, CDR1 is GTSNPN and CDR2 SVGIG (reference sequence). CDR3 nucleotide sequence: TGTGCCTGGAGTCGAAAAGGGTTTAACAATCAGCCCCAGCATTTT. It yields the protein CAWSRKGFNNQPQHF.

The chain links TRBV30 to TRBJ2-5, with 8 bases aligning to TRBD2. V gave up 0 bases and J gave up 7 bases; unmatched junction bases: 10. Germline loops: CDR1 GTSNPN, CDR2 SVGIG (reference sequence). The length of the CDR3 is 15 residues. The CDR3 DNA is TGTGCCTGGAGTGTACCCGGGAGGGCCGCGGGGACCCAGTACTTC. The encoded protein is CAWSVPGRAAGTQYF.

The V call is TRBV27, the J call TRBJ2-5, with a tentative D call TRBD2 (5 bases). The CDR3 contains 16 residues. From germline, CDR1 is MNHEY and CDR2 SMNVEV (reference sequence). The V gene lost 1 base and the J gene lost 5 bases, with 17 bases spanning the gap. The CDR3 reads CASSLFRGPPRETQYF. The CDR3 DNA reads as TGTGCCAGCAGTTTATTTCGCGGGCCTCCTCGGGAGACCCAGTACTTC.

The chain uses TRBV7-9 and TRBJ1-4, with TRBD1 matching over 11 bases. This CDR3 comprises 15 residues. In germline, CDR1 is SEHNR, CDR2 FQNEAQ (reference sequence). With V trimmed by 6 bases and J by 8 bases, 8 bases remained unmatched. CDR3 in amino acids: CASRSLRDRGEKLFF. The CDR3 region has the DNA TGTGCCAGCAGATCCCTCCGGGACAGGGGGGAAAAACTGTTTTTT.

As for this clone: Other DNA sequences within the sample encode an identical CDR3. J is TRBJ2-7 and V is TRBV9, with TRBD2 identical over 11 bases. Germline CDR1 reads SGDLS; CDR2 reads YYNGEE. The CDR3 totals 14 residues. The V segment lost 4 bases and the J segment 3 bases; nucleotides outside the gene matches: 3. CDR3: CASSPGTSGYEQYF. CDR3 in DNA: TGTGCCAGCAGCCCCGGGACTAGCGGCTACGAGCAGTACTTC.

V usage is TRBV30 and J usage is TRBJ2-1; D remains ambiguous. The CDR3 consists of 15 residues. Per germline, CDR1 GTSNPN and CDR2 SVGIG (reference sequence). V shed 4 bases and J shed 3 bases, with 16 bases lying between them. The CDR3 protein is CAWTSNTLLYNEQFF. CDR3 DNA sequence: TGTGCCTGGACGTCGAACACCCTACTCTACAATGAGCAGTTCTTC.

This rearrangement joins TRBV19 to TRBJ1-1; D is unresolved. CDR1 and CDR2 (germline): LNHDA, SQIVND (reference sequence). This CDR3 has 17 residues. V dropped 4 bases and J dropped 7 bases, with 25 bases sitting between them. The CDR3 loop is CASSRFATEALESEAFF. CDR3 in DNA: TGTGCCAGTAGTAGATTTGCAACAGAGGCGTTGGAGAGTGAAGCTTTCTTT.

This sequence joins TRBV4-1 and TRBJ2-7; the D is unclear. Germline CDR1 and CDR2: MGHRA and YSYEKL. There are 16 residues in the CDR3. Trimming took off 4 bases at V and 1 base at J, with 17 bases between the two ends. The CDR3 DNA follows: TGCGCCAGCAGCCCCGATTCGGGTCGCGGATCCTACGAGCAGTACTTC. It codes for CASSPDSGRGSYEQYF.

The V call is TRBV19, the J call TRBJ2-1, with a tentative D call TRBD2 (6 bases). Germline CDR1 LNHDA, CDR2 SQIVND (reference sequence). Between the trimmed V and J ends, which lost 3 bases and 6 bases, there was a span of 6 bases. There are 12 residues in the CDR3. CDR3 nucleotide sequence: TGTGCCAGTAGTATGGGGGGCAATGAGCAGTTCTTC. This gives the protein CASSMGGNEQFF.

The chain carries TRBV13 and TRBJ2-2; D is uncertain. Germline V gene data show CDR1 as PRHDT and CDR2 as FYEKMQ (reference sequence). The CDR3 length is 13 residues. V lost 5 bases, J lost 1 base, and 5 bases lay in between. CDR3 sequence: CASSPRNTGELFF. The CDR3, as DNA: TGTGCCAGCAGCCCCAGGAACACCGGGGAGCTGTTTTTT.

J is TRBJ2-3 and V is TRBV5-1; a weak D match, TRBD2 (7 bases). V gave up 0 bases and J gave up 1 base, with 18 bases separating them. CDR1 and CDR2 (germline): SGHRS, YFSETQ. The CDR3 consists of 18 residues. The CDR3 DNA reads TGCGCCAGCAGCTTGGTTGCGGGGGCACCCGCCCGCACAGATACGCAGTATTTT. Translating it yields CASSLVAGAPARTDTQYF. Drawing the rest from reference TRBV5-1 and TRBJ2-3, the complete variable domain is KAGVTQTPRYLIKTRGQQVTLSCSPISGHRSVSWYQQTPGQGLQFLFEYFSETQRNKGNFPGRFSGRQFSNSRSEMNVSTLELGDSALYLCASSLVAGAPARTDTQYFGPGTRLTVL.

This clone was recorded once. The gene calls are TRBV4-2 and TRBJ2-5; weak D call: TRBD2 (6 bases). The J call may be faulty, since TRBJ2-7 better matches the DNA end. The CDR3 runs to 15 residues. CDR1 and CDR2 from the germline V gene are LGHNA and YNFKEQ. CDR3 nucleotides: TGTGCCAGCAGCCCGCAGACTAGTTCGGGTTACGAGCAGTACTTC. The encoded protein is CASSPQTSSGYEQYF.